This T cell receptor (beta chain) was obtained from a study of control samples from healthy donors and cancer patients. Produced via immunoSEQ multiplex PCR; TCRdb's table is partial and in-frame only. The sample lists approximately 69,000 clones, roughly 90% occurring once. Trimming took 1 base from V and 7 from J, leaving 13 bases between them. Germline CDR1 is MGHRA and CDR2 is YSYEKL. The CDR3 is made up of 14 amino acids. The receptor's source is a man between 60 and 75 years old with colorectal cancer. The chain employs TRBV4-1 and TRBJ1-1; D remains unclear. The sequencing sample was made of PBMCs. The CDR3 DNA reads TGCGCCAGCAGCCAAGTGCGTGAGGAGGATGAAGCTTTCTTT. This sequence encodes CASSQVREEDEAFF.